Sequencing of this T cell receptor beta chain was carried out in a study of shared clonotypes between healthy human individuals. As originally analysed: Filtering differed since immunoSEQ provided only junctions, with no quality scores. Libraries were prepared by immunoSEQ multiplex PCR; TCRdb keeps only in-frame clonotypes and omits some of them. V, J and clone size reflect that table, while D and trimming were determined from the DNA. The table shows 500,000 to 550,000 clones, with 90% to 97% occurring only once. CD4+ cells underwent separation, giving CD45RA+ naive and CD45RA-negative memory subsets. The sample comprised naive CD4+ T cells sorted from blood. Subset specified: CD45RA+ positively selected. The TCR originated in a woman in her 30s in good health.

The CDR3 sequence: CASSGQSYGYTF. The CDR3 DNA is TGTGCCAGCAGTGGACAGAGTTATGGCTACACCTTC. The chain carries TRBV2 and TRBJ1-2; D possibly corresponds to TRBD1 (5 bases). Per germline, CDR1 SNHLY and CDR2 FYNNEI. V was cut by 4 bases and J by 5 bases, with 8 bases left in between. The CDR3 has 12 residues.